What follows are 5 T cell receptor beta chains derived from one specimen sequenced in a study of neoadjuvant anti-PD-1 for oral cavity cancer. The time point is: after neoadjuvant nivolumab, at surgical resection. Assay used: immunoSEQ multiplex PCR; TCRdb lists only in-frame clones, some missing. The sample shows thousands of clones, roughly 69% of them seen only once. Material: PBMCs, obtained after nivolumab (anti-PD-1) treatment. The receptors come from a person between 40 and 85 years old with oral cavity squamous cell carcinoma.

This clone was detected once. The chain links TRBV11-2 to TRBJ1-5; no firm D call. CDR1 and CDR2 from the germline V gene are SGHAT and FQNNGV. V lost 0 bases to trimming and J lost 4 bases, with 4 bases between them. This CDR3 has 13 residues. Here the CDR3 reads CASSLERNQPQHF. CDR3 bases: TGTGCCAGCAGCTTAGAAAGGAATCAGCCCCAGCATTTT. Full variable domain (missing parts from reference TRBV11-2 and TRBJ1-5): EAGVAQSPRYKIIEKRQSVAFWCNPISGHATLYWYQQILGQGPKLLIQFQNNGVVDDSQLPKDRFSAERLKGVDSTLKIQPAKLEDSAVYLCASSLERNQPQHFGDGTRLSIL.

The rearrangement uses TRBV2 and TRBJ2-7; a weak D match, TRBD2 (5 bases). CDR1 and CDR2 from the germline V gene are SNHLY and FYNNEI. Trimming took 7 bases from V and 4 from J, leaving 8 bases between them. The CDR3 extends over 11 amino acids. The CDR3 protein is CASIRGYEQYF. The CDR3 DNA sequence: TGTGCCAGCATTCGGGGTTACGAGCAGTACTTC.

This chain uses TRBV28 with TRBJ2-7; 12 positions match TRBD1. With V trimmed by 5 bases and J by 6 bases, 8 bases remained unmatched. Germline assignment: CDR1 MDHEN and CDR2 SYDVKM. The CDR3 consists of 15 residues. The CDR3 spells CASSPGGTGGSEQYF. The DNA for the CDR3 is TGTGCCAGCAGTCCCGGGGGGACAGGGGGCTCCGAGCAGTACTTC.

The chain combines TRBV20-1 with TRBJ2-1; D is unclear. Germline V gives CDR1 DFQATT, CDR2 SNEGSKA (reference sequence). This CDR3 has 10 amino acids. Trimming pared 3 bases from V and 7 bases from J, leaving 4 bases between. CDR3 in DNA: TGCAGTGCTAGGCATAATGAGCAGTTCTTC. This codes for CSARHNEQFF.

The chain has TRBV10-3 and TRBJ1-1, with a weak D call TRBD1 (5 bases). CDR1 is ENHRY, CDR2 SYGVKD, per germline. V gave up 6 bases and J gave up 1 base, with 9 bases separating them. This CDR3 region has 13 residues. DNA for the CDR3: TGTGCCATCAGACCAGACAGGAACACTGAAGCTTTCTTT. Its translation is CAIRPDRNTEAFF.